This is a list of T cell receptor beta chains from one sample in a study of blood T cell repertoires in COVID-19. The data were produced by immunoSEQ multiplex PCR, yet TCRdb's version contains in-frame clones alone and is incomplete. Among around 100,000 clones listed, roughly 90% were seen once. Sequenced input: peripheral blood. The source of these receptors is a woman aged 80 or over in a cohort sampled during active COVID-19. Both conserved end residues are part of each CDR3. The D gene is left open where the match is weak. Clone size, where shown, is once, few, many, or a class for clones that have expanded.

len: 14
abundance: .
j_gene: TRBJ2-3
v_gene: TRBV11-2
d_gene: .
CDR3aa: CASSSPPVTDTQYF
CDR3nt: TGTGCCAGCAGCTCGCCCCCAGTCACAGATACGCAGTATTTT

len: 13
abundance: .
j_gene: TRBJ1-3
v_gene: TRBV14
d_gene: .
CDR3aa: CASSPQTGNTIYF
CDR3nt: TGTGCCAGCAGCCCGCAGACTGGAAACACCATATATTTT

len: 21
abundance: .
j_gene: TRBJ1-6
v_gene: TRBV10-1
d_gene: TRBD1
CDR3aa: CASSESRVTGDDGSYNSPLHF
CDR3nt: TGCGCCAGCAGTGAGTCGAGGGTGACAGGGGATGACGGCTCCTATAATTCACCCCTCCACTTT

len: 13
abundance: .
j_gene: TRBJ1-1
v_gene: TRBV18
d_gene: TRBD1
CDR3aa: CASSSGQDTEAFF
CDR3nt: TGTGCCAGCTCATCCGGACAGGACACTGAAGCTTTCTTT

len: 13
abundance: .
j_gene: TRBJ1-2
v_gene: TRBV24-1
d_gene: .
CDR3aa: CATSDVYTIDYTF
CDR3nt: TGTGCCACCAGTGATGTGTATACTATCGACTACACCTTC

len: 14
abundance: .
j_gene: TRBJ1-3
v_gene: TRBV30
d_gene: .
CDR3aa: CAWETGSLGNTIYF
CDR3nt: TGTGCCTGGGAAACAGGTTCTCTGGGAAACACCATATATTTT

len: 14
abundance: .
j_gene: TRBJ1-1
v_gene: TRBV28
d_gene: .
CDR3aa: CASRPTGGNTEAFF
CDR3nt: TGTGCCAGCAGACCCACGGGGGGGAACACTGAAGCTTTCTTT

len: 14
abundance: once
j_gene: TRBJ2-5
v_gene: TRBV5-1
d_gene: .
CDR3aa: CASSLVPVQETQYF
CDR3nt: TGCGCCAGCAGCTTGGTCCCGGTCCAAGAGACCCAGTACTTC

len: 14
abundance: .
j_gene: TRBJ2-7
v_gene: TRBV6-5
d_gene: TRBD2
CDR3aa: CASSFGLAESGQYF
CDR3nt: TGTGCCAGCAGCTTCGGACTAGCGGAAAGCGGCCAGTACTTC

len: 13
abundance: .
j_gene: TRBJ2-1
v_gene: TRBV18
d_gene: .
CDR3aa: CASSPLTVDEQFF
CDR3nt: TGTGCCAGCTCACCCCTGACAGTTGATGAGCAGTTCTTC

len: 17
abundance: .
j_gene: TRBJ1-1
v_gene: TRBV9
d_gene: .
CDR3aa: CASSVDPRVGRSTEAFF
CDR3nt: TGTGCCAGCAGCGTAGATCCCAGGGTTGGGAGGAGCACTGAAGCTTTCTTT